The 27 T cell receptor beta chains below all came from one sample that was sequenced in a study of cytomegalovirus exposure and HLA in healthy donors (TCRdb year 2017). Libraries were built with the immunoSEQ multiplex PCR assay. The multiplex PCR relied on a mix of 60 forward primers for TCR Vbeta segments and 13 reverse primers for TCR Jbeta segments. TCRdb's version of the immuneACCESS table is confined to in-frame rearrangements and falls short of the full clone set. An unresolved V gene accounts for under half of the shortfall where checked; the remainder is of unknown origin. The sample includes approximately 160,000 clones, with roughly two thirds observed a single time. The ten largest clones represent roughly 2.7% of the sample. Sequencing was done on a sample of PBMCs. The origin of the receptors is a woman between 35 and 50 years old in good health and CMV-seropositive.

The rearrangement uses TRBV27 and TRBJ2-1; possible D gene TRBD2, 6 bases. The germline V and J ends were trimmed by 0 bases and 4 bases, with 10 bases remaining between them. CDR3 length equals 15 residues. In germline, CDR1 is MNHEY, CDR2 SMNVEV (reference sequence). Here the CDR3 DNA reads TGTGCCAGCAGTTTATCGAGGGACTTATACAATGAGCAGTTCTTC. Protein: CASSLSRDLYNEQFF.

This chain links TRBV4-2 with TRBJ1-1, with a weak D call TRBD1 (6 bases). Germline V gene lookup returns CDR1 LGHNA and CDR2 YNFKEQ. V shed 2 bases and J shed 1 base, with 17 bases lying between them. CDR3 length: 17 residues. CDR3 sequence (DNA): TGTGCCAGCAGCCAATCCCCCAGGGGATCTGCGAACACTGAAGCTTTCTTT. Amino acid sequence: CASSQSPRGSANTEAFF.

The genes are TRBV5-4 and TRBJ2-7; tentatively, D is TRBD1 (5 bases). Between the trimmed V and J ends, which lost 10 bases and 1 base, there was a span of 15 bases. Germline lookup yields CDR1 SGHNT and CDR2 YYREEE (reference sequence). CDR3 size: 13 residues. CDR3: CAGSLRGSYEQYF. CDR3 nucleotides: TGTGCCGGTAGCCTAAGGGGTTCCTACGAGCAGTACTTC.

This chain uses TRBV7-2 with TRBJ1-2, with D possibly TRBD1 on 5 matching bases. The CDR3 runs to 12 residues. The ends were cut back, 5 bases at V and 2 bases at J, with 6 bases in the middle. Germline values: CDR1 SGHTA, CDR2 FQGNSA. DNA of the CDR3: TGTGCCAGCAGCCCAGGGAACTATGGCTACACCTTC. This sequence encodes CASSPGNYGYTF.

The chain is built from TRBV7-2 and TRBJ2-6; D is uncertain. With 5 bases removed from V and 1 base from J, the gap between germline ends came to 9 bases. Germline V gene data show CDR1 as SGHTA and CDR2 as FQGNSA. There are 15 residues in the CDR3. The CDR3 DNA sequence: TGTGCCAGCAGCCCCCAGTCTTCTGGGGCCAACGTCCTGACTTTC. This sequence encodes CASSPQSSGANVLTF.

The rearrangement uses TRBV5-1 and TRBJ2-5, with TRBD1 identical over 9 bases. The J call may be faulty, since TRBJ2-7 better matches the DNA end. The CDR3 has 14 amino acids. The germline V gene has CDR1 SGHRS and CDR2 YFSETQ. CDR3 residues: CASSTGTGSYEQYF. In DNA, the CDR3 is TGCGCCAGCAGTACAGGGACAGGGTCCTACGAGCAGTACTTC.

J is TRBJ1-1 and V is TRBV7-9; possible D gene TRBD1, 6 bases. The germline V gene encodes CDR1 SEHNR and CDR2 FQNEAQ (reference sequence). The CDR3 sequence is 14 residues long. V lost 6 bases to trimming and J lost 3 bases, with 14 bases between them. The CDR3 region has the DNA TGTGCCAGCAGTTTACAGGGTCGTGACACTGAAGCTTTCTTT. Translation: CASSLQGRDTEAFF.

For the CDR3, the DNA is TGTGCCAGCGGGGAACAGGGAGTAAATGGCTACACCTTC. Protein product: CASGEQGVNGYTF. J is TRBJ1-2 and V is TRBV5-8; D may be TRBD1 (6 bases). From germline, CDR1 is SGHTS and CDR2 YDEGEE. The CDR3 has 13 residues. V shed 7 bases and J shed 6 bases, with 16 bases lying between them.

The chain employs TRBV27 and TRBJ2-7, with TRBD1 as a possible D gene (5 bases). Trimming pared 5 bases from V and 2 bases from J, leaving 13 bases between. This CDR3 contains 14 residues. CDR1 is MNHEY and CDR2 is SMNVEV in the germline V gene (reference sequence). The CDR3: CASSPSTVAYEQYF. The CDR3 region has the DNA TGTGCCAGCAGTCCCTCGACAGTTGCCTACGAGCAGTACTTC.

This clone occurred once. The CDR3 DNA follows: TGTGCCAGCAGCCTCGGAGGGGCTAGCACAGATACGCAGTATTTT. Protein sequence: CASSLGGASTDTQYF. This sequence joins TRBV5-5 and TRBJ2-3, with a possible D match to TRBD2 (6 bases). V was clipped by 4 bases and J by 0 bases, with 12 bases between them. CDR1 and CDR2 from the germline V gene are SGHKS and YYEKEE (reference sequence). The CDR3 length is 15 residues.

The rearrangement uses TRBV5-4 and TRBJ2-1; 7 bases match TRBD1. The V gene end was trimmed by 0 bases and the J gene end by 9 bases; junction bases not matched to a gene: 9. CDR3 length: 15 amino acids. Per the germline V gene, CDR1 is SGHNT and CDR2 is YYREEE (reference sequence). The CDR3 nucleotides are TGTGCCAGCAGCTTGGTTACAGGGGTAGGGAGTGAGCAGTTCTTC. This codes for CASSLVTGVGSEQFF. The variable domain in full, with the rest retrieved from reference TRBV5-4 and TRBJ2-1, is ETGVTQSPTHLIKTRGQQVTLRCSSQSGHNTVSWYQQALGQGPQFIFQYYREEENGRGNFPPRFSGLQFPNYSSELNVNALELDDSALYLCASSLVTGVGSEQFFGPGTRLTVL.

V and J are TRBV10-3 and TRBJ2-2, with 7 nucleotides matching TRBD1. CDR3 length: 15 amino acids. With 4 bases clipped from V and 4 bases from J, the junction kept 6 bases outside the gene matches. Germline CDR1 ENHRY, CDR2 SYGVKD. The DNA for the CDR3 is TGTGCCATCAGTGCGACAGGGCAGGGCACCGGGGAGCTGTTTTTT. Encoded protein: CAISATGQGTGELFF.

The rearrangement joins TRBV4-3 to TRBJ1-6, with TRBD1 identical over 10 bases. The CDR3 contains 15 residues. J lost 9 bases, V lost 3 bases, and 5 bases had no gene match. Germline V CDR1 and CDR2: LGHNA, YSLEER. The CDR3 DNA reads as TGCGCCAGCAGCCATGGGACAGGGGTCAGTTCACCCCTCCACTTT. Protein: CASSHGTGVSSPLHF.

The chain joins TRBV1 to TRBJ2-1; the table's TRBD2 call for D was not verified on the DNA. TRBV1 is marked as a pseudogene. The CDR3 totals 20 residues. The CDR3 DNA follows: TGCACCAGCAGCCACCCAAGGCAGTCGACGCGGGAGGGAAGCTACAATGAGCAGTTCTTC. Protein: CTSSHPRQSTREGSYNEQFF.

This clone showed up just once. This chain's CDR3 is CASSLVAASLGTDTQYF. The CDR3, as DNA: TGTGCCAGCAGCTTAGTTGCTGCCAGTTTGGGCACAGATACGCAGTATTTT. V and J are TRBV7-2 and TRBJ2-3; D is unresolved. Looked up from germline, CDR1 is SGHTA and CDR2 is FQGNSA. The CDR3 is 17 amino acids. The ends were cut back, 1 base at V and 1 base at J, with 15 bases in the middle. Full variable domain (missing parts from reference TRBV7-2 and TRBJ2-3): GAGVSQSPSNKVTEKGKDVELRCDPISGHTALYWYRQSLGQGLEFLIYFQGNSAPDKSGLPSDRFSAERTGGSVSTLTIQRTQQEDSAVYLCASSLVAASLGTDTQYFGPGTRLTVL.

This clone was found a few times. The V and J genes are TRBV7-2 and TRBJ2-3, with 8 bases aligning to TRBD2. There are 15 residues in the CDR3. The ends lost 2 bases at V and 7 bases at J; junction bases unmatched: 8. CDR1 is SGHTA, CDR2 FQGNSA, per germline. As DNA, the CDR3 is TGTGCCAGCAGCTTAAGGGGACTAGGTGAAAATACGCAGTATTTT. This encodes CASSLRGLGENTQYF.

The V call is TRBV9, the J call TRBJ2-7; 7 nucleotides match TRBD2. The CDR3 runs to 15 residues. CDR1 and CDR2 (germline): SGDLS, YYNGEE. V shed 3 bases and J 0 bases; nucleotides not matched to a gene: 6. The CDR3 here is CASSESTGGSYEQYF. The DNA of the CDR3 is TGTGCCAGCAGCGAAAGTACGGGGGGCTCCTACGAGCAGTACTTC. Filled out from reference TRBV9 and TRBJ2-7, the complete variable domain reads DSGVTQTPKHLITATGQRVTLRCSPRSGDLSVYWYQQSLDQGLQFLIQYYNGEERAKGNILERFSAQQFPDLHSELNLSSLELGDSALYFCASSESTGGSYEQYFGPGTRLTVT.

V gene TRBV6-5 combines with J gene TRBJ1-5; weak D call: TRBD1 (5 bases). CDR1 is MNHEY, CDR2 SVGAGI, per germline. The CDR3 is 14 residues long. Trimming cost V 4 bases and J 4 bases, with 11 bases left between them. The CDR3, as DNA: TGTGCCAGCAGTTCAGGGTTCCGGAATCAGCCCCAGCATTTT. Encoded protein: CASSSGFRNQPQHF.

The chain uses TRBV27 and TRBJ2-6; TRBD1 might be the D (5 bases). Trimming left V 9 bases short and J 0 bases short, with 9 bases between. Germline V gene data show CDR1 as MNHEY and CDR2 as SMNVEV (reference sequence). The CDR3 is made up of 14 amino acids. CDR3 bases: TGTGCCAGTGCCAGGGCCTCTGGGGCCAACGTCCTGACTTTC. Protein: CASARASGANVLTF.

The chain employs TRBV18 and TRBJ1-1; D not certain. Trimming stripped 2 bases from V and 1 base from J, with 5 bases between. This CDR3 comprises 13 residues. Germline V CDR1 and CDR2: KGHSH, LQKENI. The CDR3 region has the DNA TGTGCCAGCTCACCAGACAAGAACACTGAAGCTTTCTTT. This translates into CASSPDKNTEAFF.

The rearrangement links TRBV4-3 to TRBJ1-1; D call uncertain. Germline V gives CDR1 LGHNA, CDR2 YSLEER. CDR3 length equals 13 residues. V lost 5 bases and J 1 base, leaving 8 bases between the germline ends. CDR3: CASSRERNTEAFF. The DNA for the CDR3 is TGCGCCAGCAGCAGGGAGAGGAACACTGAAGCTTTCTTT.

This clone was detected only once. This chain connects TRBV2 to TRBJ2-3; a weak D match, TRBD2 (5 bases). The germline V gene encodes CDR1 SNHLY and CDR2 FYNNEI. The CDR3 totals 14 residues. The V gene lost 7 bases and the J gene lost 0 bases, with 11 bases spanning the gap. The CDR3, as DNA: TGTGCCAGCACGCCTAGCCCTAGCACAGATACGCAGTATTTT. It codes for CASTPSPSTDTQYF.

The CDR3 region is CSGTGTGTSYTF. DNA of the CDR3: TGCAGCGGAACCGGGACAGGAACGAGCTACACCTTC. J is TRBJ1-2 and V is TRBV29-1; 8 nucleotides align to TRBD1. Trimming at V came to 7 bases and at J to 9 bases, leaving 10 bases not matched to a gene. This CDR3 is 12 amino acids long. Per germline, CDR1 SQVTM and CDR2 ANQGSEA.

There are a few counts of this clone. The chain employs TRBV2 and TRBJ2-7; the D is unclear. Germline lookup yields CDR1 SNHLY and CDR2 FYNNEI. CDR3 length: 12 amino acids. Trimming shortened V by 11 bases and J by 3 bases, and 14 bases separated the two germline ends. Here the CDR3 reads CALMSPDYEQYF. As DNA, the CDR3 is TGTGCCCTAATGTCGCCCGACTACGAGCAGTACTTC. Using reference TRBV2 and TRBJ2-7 for the parts outside the CDR3, the full variable domain is EPEVTQTPSHQVTQMGQEVILRCVPISNHLYFYWYRQILGQKVEFLVSFYNNEISEKSEIFDDQFSVERPDGSNFTLKIRSTKLEDSAMYFCALMSPDYEQYFGPGTRLTVT.

This clone was seen a few times. The chain joins TRBV5-1 to TRBJ2-1; 9 bases line up with TRBD2. Per germline, CDR1 SGHRS and CDR2 YFSETQ. The CDR3 sequence is 15 residues long. The J segment lost 4 bases and the V segment lost 0 bases, leaving 2 bases of the junction unmatched. The CDR3 spells CASSLDGLAYNEQFF. DNA for the CDR3: TGCGCCAGCAGCTTGGACGGACTAGCGTACAATGAGCAGTTCTTC.

About this clone itself: One end of the junction varies from germline; a read error may be responsible. This rearrangement joins TRBV9 to TRBJ1-2; 9 bases fit TRBD1. This CDR3 has 17 residues. CDR1 and CDR2 from the germline V gene are SGDLS and YYNGEE. The CDR3 region has the DNA TGTGCCAGCAGCGTAGACTCCGGGACAGGGAGCCTCTATGGCTACCCCTTC. Translated, it gives CASSVDSGTGSLYGYPF.

This chain links TRBV4-3 with TRBJ2-2; D uncertain. Germline CDR1 reads LGHNA; CDR2 reads YSLEER. CDR3 length: 14 residues. V shed 0 bases and J shed 2 bases, with 4 bases lying between them. CDR3 in DNA: TGCGCCAGCAGCCAAGACAGAAACACCGGGGAGCTGTTTTTT. It is translated as CASSQDRNTGELFF.